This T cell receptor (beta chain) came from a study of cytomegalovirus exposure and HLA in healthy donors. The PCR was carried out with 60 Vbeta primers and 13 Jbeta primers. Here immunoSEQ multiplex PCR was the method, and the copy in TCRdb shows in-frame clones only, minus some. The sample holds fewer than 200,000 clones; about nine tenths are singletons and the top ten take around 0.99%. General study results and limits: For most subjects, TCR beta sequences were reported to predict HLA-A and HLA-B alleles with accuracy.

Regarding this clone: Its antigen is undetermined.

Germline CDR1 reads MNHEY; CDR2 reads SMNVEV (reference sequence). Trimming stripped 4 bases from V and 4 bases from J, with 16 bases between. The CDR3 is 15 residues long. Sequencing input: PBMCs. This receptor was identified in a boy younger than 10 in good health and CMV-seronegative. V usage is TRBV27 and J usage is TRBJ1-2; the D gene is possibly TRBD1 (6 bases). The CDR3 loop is CASSSPAAGAYGYTF. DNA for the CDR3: TGTGCCAGCAGTTCTCCTGCCGCAGGGGCCTATGGCTACACCTTC.